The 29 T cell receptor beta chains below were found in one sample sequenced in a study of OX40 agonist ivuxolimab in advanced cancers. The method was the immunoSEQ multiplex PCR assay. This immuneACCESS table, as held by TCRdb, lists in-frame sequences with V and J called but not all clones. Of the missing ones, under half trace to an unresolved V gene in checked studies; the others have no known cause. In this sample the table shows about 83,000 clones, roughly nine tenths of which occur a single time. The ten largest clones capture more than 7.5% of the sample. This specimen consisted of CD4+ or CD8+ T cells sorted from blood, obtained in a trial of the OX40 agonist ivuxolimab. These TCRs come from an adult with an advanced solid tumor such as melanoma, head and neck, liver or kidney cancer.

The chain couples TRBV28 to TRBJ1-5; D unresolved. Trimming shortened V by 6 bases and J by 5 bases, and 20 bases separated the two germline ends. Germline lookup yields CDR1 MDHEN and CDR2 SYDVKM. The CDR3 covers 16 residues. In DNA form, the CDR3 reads TGTGCCAGCAGCCCTCTTGGGATCCATCCAGATCAGCCCCAGCATTTT. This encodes CASSPLGIHPDQPQHF.

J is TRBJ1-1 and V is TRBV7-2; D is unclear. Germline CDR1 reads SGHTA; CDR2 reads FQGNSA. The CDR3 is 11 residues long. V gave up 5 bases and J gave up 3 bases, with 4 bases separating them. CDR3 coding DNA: TGTGCCAGCAGCCCATACACTGAAGCTTTCTTT. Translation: CASSPYTEAFF.

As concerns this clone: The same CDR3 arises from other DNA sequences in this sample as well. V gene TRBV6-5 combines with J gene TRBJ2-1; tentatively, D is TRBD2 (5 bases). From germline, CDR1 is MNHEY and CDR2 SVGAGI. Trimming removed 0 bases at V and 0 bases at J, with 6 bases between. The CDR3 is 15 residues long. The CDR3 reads CASSYSGSSYNEQFF. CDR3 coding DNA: TGTGCCAGCAGTTACTCAGGGAGCTCCTACAATGAGCAGTTCTTC.

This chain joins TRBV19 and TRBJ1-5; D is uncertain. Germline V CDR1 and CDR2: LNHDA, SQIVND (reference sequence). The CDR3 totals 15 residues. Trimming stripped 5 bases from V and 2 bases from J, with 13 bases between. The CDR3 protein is CASSPFSLGNQPQHF. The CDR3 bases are TGTGCCAGTAGTCCGTTTAGCCTTGGCAATCAGCCCCAGCATTTT.

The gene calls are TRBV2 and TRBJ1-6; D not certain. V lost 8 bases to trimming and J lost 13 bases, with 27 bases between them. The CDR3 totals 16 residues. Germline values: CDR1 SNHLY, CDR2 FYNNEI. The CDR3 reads CASPAWVGLYLLPLHF. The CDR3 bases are TGTGCCAGCCCGGCTTGGGTAGGCCTCTACTTGCTCCCCCTCCACTTT.

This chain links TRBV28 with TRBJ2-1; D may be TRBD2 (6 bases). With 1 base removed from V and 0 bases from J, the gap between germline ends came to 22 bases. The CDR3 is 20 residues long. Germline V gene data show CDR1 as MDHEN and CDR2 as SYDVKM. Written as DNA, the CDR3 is TGTGCCAGCAGTTTATTGTTCGGGAGAGAGGGGTTAAGCTCCTACAATGAGCAGTTCTTC. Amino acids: CASSLLFGREGLSSYNEQFF.

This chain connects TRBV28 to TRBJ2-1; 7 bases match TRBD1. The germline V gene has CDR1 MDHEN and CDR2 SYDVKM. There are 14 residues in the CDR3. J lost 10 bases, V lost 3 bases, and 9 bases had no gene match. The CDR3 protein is CASSLGDSFWEQFF. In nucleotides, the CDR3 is TGTGCCAGCAGTTTGGGGGACAGTTTTTGGGAGCAGTTCTTC.

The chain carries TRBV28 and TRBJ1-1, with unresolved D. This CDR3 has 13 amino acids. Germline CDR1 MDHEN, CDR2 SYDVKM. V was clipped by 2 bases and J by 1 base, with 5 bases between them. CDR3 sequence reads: CASSLGGNTEAFF. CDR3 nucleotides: TGTGCCAGCAGTTTAGGAGGGAACACTGAAGCTTTCTTT.

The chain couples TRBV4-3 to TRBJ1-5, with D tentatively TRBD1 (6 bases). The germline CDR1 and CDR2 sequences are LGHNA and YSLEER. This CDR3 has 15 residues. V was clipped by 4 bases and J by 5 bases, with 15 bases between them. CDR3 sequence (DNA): TGCGCCAGCAGCCGTCTGACAGGCCAGGATCAGCCCCAGCATTTT. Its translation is CASSRLTGQDQPQHF.

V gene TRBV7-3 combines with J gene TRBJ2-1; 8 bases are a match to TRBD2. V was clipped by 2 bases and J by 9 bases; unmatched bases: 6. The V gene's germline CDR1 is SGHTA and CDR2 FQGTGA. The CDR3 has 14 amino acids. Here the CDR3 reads CASSLSSGGGEQFF. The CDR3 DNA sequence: TGTGCCAGCAGCTTATCCAGCGGGGGTGGTGAGCAGTTCTTC.

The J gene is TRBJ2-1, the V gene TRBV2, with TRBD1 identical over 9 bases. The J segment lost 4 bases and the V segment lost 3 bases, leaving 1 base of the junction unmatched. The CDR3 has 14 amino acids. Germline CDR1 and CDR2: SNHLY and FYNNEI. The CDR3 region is CASSDGTGYNEQFF. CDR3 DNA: TGTGCCAGCAGTGACGGGACAGGGTACAATGAGCAGTTCTTC. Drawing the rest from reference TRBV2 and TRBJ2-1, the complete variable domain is EPEVTQTPSHQVTQMGQEVILRCVPISNHLYFYWYRQILGQKVEFLVSFYNNEISEKSEIFDDQFSVERPDGSNFTLKIRSTKLEDSAMYFCASSDGTGYNEQFFGPGTRLTVL.

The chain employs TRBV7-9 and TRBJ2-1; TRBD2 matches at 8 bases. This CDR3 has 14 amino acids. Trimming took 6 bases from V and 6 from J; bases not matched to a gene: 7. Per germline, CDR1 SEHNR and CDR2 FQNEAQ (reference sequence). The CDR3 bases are TGTGCCAGCAGGGATGGTAGCGGGACCAATGAGCAGTTCTTC. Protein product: CASRDGSGTNEQFF.

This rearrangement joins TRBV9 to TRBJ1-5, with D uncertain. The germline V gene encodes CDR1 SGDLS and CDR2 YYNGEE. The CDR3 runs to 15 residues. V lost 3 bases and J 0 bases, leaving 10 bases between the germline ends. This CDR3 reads CASSESGDSNQPQHF. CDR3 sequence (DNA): TGTGCCAGCAGCGAGTCGGGTGATAGCAATCAGCCCCAGCATTTT.

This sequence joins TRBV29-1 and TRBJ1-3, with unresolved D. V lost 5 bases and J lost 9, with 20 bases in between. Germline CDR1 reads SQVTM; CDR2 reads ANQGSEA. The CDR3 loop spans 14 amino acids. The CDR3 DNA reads TGCAGCGTTCTAGAACCGGGCTCAGAAGTCACCATATATTTT. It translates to CSVLEPGSEVTIYF.

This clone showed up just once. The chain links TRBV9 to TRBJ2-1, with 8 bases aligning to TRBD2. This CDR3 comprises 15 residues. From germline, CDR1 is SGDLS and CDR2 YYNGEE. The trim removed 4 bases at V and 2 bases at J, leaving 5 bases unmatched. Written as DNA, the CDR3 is TGTGCCAGCAGCCGCGGCGGGGGGCCCTACAATGAGCAGTTCTTC. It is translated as CASSRGGGPYNEQFF.

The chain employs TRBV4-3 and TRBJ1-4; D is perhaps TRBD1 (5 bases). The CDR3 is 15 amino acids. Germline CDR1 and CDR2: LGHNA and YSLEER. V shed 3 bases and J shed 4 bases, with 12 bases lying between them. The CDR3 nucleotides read TGCGCCAGCAGCCAGGCTAGGGGTGGTAATGAAAAACTGTTTTTT. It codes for CASSQARGGNEKLFF.

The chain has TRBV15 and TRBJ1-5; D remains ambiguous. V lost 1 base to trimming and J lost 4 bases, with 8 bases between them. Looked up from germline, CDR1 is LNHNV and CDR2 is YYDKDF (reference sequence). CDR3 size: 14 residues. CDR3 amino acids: CATSRGGENQPQHF. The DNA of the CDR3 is TGTGCCACCAGCAGAGGTGGAGAAAATCAGCCCCAGCATTTT.

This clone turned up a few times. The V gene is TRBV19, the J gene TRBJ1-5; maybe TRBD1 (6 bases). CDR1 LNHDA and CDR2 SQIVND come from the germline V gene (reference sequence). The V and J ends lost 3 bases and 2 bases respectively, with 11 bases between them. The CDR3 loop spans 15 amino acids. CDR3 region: CASSMGQGRNQPQHF. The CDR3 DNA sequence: TGTGCCAGTAGTATGGGTCAGGGGCGCAATCAGCCCCAGCATTTT. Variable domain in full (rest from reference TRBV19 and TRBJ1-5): DGGITQSPKYLFRKEGQNVTLSCEQNLNHDAMYWYRQDPGQGLRLIYYSQIVNDFQKGDIAEGYSVSREKKESFPLTVTSAQKNPTAFYLCASSMGQGRNQPQHFGDGTRLSIL.

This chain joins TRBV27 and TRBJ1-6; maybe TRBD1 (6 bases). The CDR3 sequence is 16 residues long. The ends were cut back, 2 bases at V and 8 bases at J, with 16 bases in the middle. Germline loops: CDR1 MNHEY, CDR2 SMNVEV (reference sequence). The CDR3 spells CASSLVLARGDSPLHF. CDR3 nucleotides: TGTGCCAGCAGTTTAGTCCTAGCCAGGGGAGATTCACCCCTCCACTTT.

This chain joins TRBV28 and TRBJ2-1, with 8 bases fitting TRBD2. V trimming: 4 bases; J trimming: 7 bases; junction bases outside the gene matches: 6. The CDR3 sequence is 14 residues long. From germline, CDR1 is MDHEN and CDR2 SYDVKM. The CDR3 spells CASSWVAGWNEQFF. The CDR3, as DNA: TGTGCCAGCAGTTGGGTAGCGGGGTGGAATGAGCAGTTCTTC. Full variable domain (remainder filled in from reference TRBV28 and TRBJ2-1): DVKVTQSSRYLVKRTGEKVFLECVQDMDHENMFWYRQDPGLGLRLIYFSYDVKMKEKGDIPEGYSVSREKKERFSLILESASTNQTSMYLCASSWVAGWNEQFFGPGTRLTVL.

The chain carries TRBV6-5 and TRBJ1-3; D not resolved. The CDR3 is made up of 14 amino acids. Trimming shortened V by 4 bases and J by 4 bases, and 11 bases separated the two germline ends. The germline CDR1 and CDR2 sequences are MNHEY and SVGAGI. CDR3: CASSFGQLGNTIYF. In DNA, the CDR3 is TGTGCCAGCAGTTTCGGTCAACTCGGAAACACCATATATTTT.

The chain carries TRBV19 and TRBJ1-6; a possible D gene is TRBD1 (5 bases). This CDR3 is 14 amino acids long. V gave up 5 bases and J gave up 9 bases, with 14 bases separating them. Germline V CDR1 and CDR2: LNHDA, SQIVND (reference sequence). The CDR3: CASSADRSSSPLHF. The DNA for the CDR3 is TGTGCCAGTAGTGCCGACAGAAGCTCTTCACCCCTCCACTTT.

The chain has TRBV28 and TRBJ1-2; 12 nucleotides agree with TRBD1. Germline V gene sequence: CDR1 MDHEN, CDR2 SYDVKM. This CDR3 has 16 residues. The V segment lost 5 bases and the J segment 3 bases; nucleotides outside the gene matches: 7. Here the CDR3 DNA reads TGTGCCAGCAGTGTGTCCCGGGACAGGGGGCACTATGGCTACACCTTC. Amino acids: CASSVSRDRGHYGYTF.

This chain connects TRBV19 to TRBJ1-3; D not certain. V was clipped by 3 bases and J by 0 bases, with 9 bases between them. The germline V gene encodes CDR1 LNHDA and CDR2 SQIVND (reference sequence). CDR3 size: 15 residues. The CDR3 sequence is CASSMGFSSGNTIYF. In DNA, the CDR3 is TGTGCCAGTAGTATGGGTTTCAGCTCTGGAAACACCATATATTTT.

The CDR3 is CASSPGLGGYEQYF. The CDR3 DNA reads as TGTGCCAGCAGCCCGGGACTAGGGGGCTACGAGCAGTACTTC. V is TRBV9 and J is TRBJ2-7, with 8 bases that match TRBD2. J gave up 3 bases and V 4 bases, and 6 bases lay outside the gene matches. In germline, CDR1 is SGDLS, CDR2 YYNGEE. The CDR3 contains 14 residues.

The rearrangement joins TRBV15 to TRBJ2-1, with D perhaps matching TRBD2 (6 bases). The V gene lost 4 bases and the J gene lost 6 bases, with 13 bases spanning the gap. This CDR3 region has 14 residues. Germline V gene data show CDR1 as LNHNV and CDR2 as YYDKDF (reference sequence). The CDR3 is CATSTRLVGNEQFF. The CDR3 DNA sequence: TGTGCCACCAGCACTCGACTAGTGGGCAATGAGCAGTTCTTC. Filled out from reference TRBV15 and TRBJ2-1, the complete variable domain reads DAMVIQNPRYQVTQFGKPVTLSCSQTLNHNVMYWYQQKSSQAPKLLFHYYDKDFNNEADTPDNFQSRRPNTSFCFLDIRSPGLGDTAMYLCATSTRLVGNEQFFGPGTRLTVL.

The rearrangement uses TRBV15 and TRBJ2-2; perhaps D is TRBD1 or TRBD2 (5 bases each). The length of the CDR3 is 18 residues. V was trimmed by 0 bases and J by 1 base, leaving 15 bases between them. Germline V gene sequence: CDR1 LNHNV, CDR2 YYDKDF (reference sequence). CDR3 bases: TGTGCCACCAGCAGAGATGGATATGAGGGGAAGAACACCGGGGAGCTGTTTTTT. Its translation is CATSRDGYEGKNTGELFF.

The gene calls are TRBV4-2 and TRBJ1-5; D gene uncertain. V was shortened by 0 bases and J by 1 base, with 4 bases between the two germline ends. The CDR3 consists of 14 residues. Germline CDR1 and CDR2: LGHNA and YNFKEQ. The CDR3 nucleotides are TGTGCCAGCAGCCAAGATGGAAGCAATCAGCCCCAGCATTTT. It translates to CASSQDGSNQPQHF.

The chain's CDR3 is CASSAWTSGDTDTQYF. In DNA form, the CDR3 reads TGTGCCAGCAGTGCCTGGACTAGCGGGGACACAGATACGCAGTATTTT. J is TRBJ2-3 and V is TRBV2; 12 bases map to TRBD2. This CDR3 region has 16 residues. Germline V CDR1 and CDR2: SNHLY, FYNNEI. V was clipped by 4 bases and J by 2 bases; unmatched bases: 4.